Listed below are T cell receptor beta chains from one sample, sequenced in a study of response to subunit inactivated influenza vaccine. TCRdb fed the RT-PCR reads into MiXCR, producing one record per CDR3 protein. In the table there are more than 550,000 distinct CDR3 sequences, approximately 12% of which are singletons. The sample in question was PBMCs from blood, obtained on the day of vaccination. The receptor source for this set is a man aged 50-60 years who received an inactivated influenza vaccine. CDR3s leave out the opening cysteine and the closing phenylalanine or tryptophan.

13 TRBJ2-1 TRBV10-3 AISQDRGRVNEQF
15 TRBJ2-4 TRBV6-2/TRBV6-3 ASRPRDRGLVGNIQY
12 TRBJ2-2 TRBV6-2/TRBV6-3 ASSYWTGSGELF
9 TRBJ2-7 TRBV27 ASRYRDGQY
13 TRBJ2-1 TRBV27 ASSFIRLAAIWQF
14 TRBJ2-1 TRBV7-8 ASSSATSGGVREQF
16 TRBJ2-2 TRBV5-1 ASSFTTGYTSRAGELF
14 TRBJ2-1 TRBV10-3 AISTGSNWLYNEQF
11 TRBJ2-7 TRBV5-5 ASSAKLTEKQY
15 TRBJ2-1 TRBV7-8 ASSPGGPIHRRNEQF
11 TRBJ2-1 TRBV28 ASSFRDYNEQF
11 TRBJ1-5 TRBV12-3/TRBV12-4 ASGTGGNQPQH
13 TRBJ2-7 TRBV4-2 ASSQEERGIYEQY
11 TRBJ1-2 TRBV12-3/TRBV12-4 ASSPRDGYGYT
13 TRBJ2-7 TRBV5-1 ASSLTGALLYEQY
11 TRBJ2-2 TRBV30 AWTSRNTGELF
14 TRBJ2-7 TRBV7-9 ASSFSTGQGDHEQY
11 TRBJ2-7 TRBV14 ASSPDRLNEQY
11 TRBJ1-5 TRBV6-6 ASSYTSNQPQH
12 TRBJ2-3 TRBV7-2 ASSLGDYSDTQY
15 TRBJ1-4 TRBV4-1 ASSHPLRGTTNEKLF